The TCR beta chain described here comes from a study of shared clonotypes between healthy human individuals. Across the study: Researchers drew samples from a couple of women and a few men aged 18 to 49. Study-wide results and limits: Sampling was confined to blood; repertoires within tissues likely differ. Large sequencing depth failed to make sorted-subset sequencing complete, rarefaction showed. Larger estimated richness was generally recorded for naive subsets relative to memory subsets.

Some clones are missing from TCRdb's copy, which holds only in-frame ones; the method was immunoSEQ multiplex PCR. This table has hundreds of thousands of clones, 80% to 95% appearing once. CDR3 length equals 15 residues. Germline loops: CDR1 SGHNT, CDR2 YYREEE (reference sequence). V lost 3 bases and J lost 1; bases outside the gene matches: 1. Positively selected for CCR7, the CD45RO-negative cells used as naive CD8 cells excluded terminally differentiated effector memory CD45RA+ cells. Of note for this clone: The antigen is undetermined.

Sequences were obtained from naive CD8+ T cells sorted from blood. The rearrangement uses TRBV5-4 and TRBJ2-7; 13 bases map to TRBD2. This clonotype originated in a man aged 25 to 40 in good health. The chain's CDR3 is CASSWGLAGSYEQYF. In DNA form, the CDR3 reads TGTGCCAGCAGCTGGGGACTAGCGGGATCCTACGAGCAGTACTTC.